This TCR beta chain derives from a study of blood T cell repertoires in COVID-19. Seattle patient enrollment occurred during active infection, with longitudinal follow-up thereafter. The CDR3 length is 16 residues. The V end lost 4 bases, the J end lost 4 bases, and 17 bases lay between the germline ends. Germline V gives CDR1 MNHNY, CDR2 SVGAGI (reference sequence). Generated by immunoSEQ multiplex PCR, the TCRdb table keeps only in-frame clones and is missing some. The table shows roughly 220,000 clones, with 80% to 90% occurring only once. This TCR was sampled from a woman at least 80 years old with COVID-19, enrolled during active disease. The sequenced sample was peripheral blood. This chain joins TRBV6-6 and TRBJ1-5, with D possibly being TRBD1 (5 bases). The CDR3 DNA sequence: TGTGCCAGCAGTTGGATGACAGAAGAAGAAAATCAGCCCCAGCATTTT. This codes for CASSWMTEEENQPQHF.